Listed below are T cell receptor beta chains from one sample, sequenced in a study of CD8+CD57+ T cells in acquired aplastic anemia. TCRdb ran MiXCR on the reads and lists one entry per CDR3 protein. Of approximately 190,000 distinct CDR3 sequences in the sample, less than 60% are singletons; the top ten hold 9.7%. The specimen sequenced was sorted CD4+, CD8+, or CD8+CD57+ T cells (not recorded which) from PBMCs. The source of these receptors is a human donor with aplastic anemia. CDR3s include the opening cysteine and the closing phenylalanine or tryptophan. Each record gives: J gene, V gene, clone size, D gene, CDR3 DNA, CDR3 protein. A D gene is named only where the DNA matches it firmly. Some rows mark clone size as missing; the rest say once, few, many or name a class of expanded clone.

J: TRBJ2-7; V: TRBV10-3; size: many; D: .; DNA: TGTGCCATCAGCGAACTGAACTACGAGCAGTACTTC; CDR3: CAISELNYEQYF
J: TRBJ1-4; V: TRBV6-1; size: .; D: .; DNA: TGTGCCAGCAGTGAACTGAGTAGCGGCAAACTGTTTTTT; CDR3: CASSELSSGKLFF
J: TRBJ2-3; V: TRBV20-1; size: many; D: .; DNA: TGCAGTGCTAGAGGGGACCCCACAGATACGCAGTATTTT; CDR3: CSARGDPTDTQYF
J: TRBJ1-5; V: TRBV2; size: .; D: .; DNA: TGTGCCAGCACCATCCAACAGGGATCCGCGGCCCAGCATTTT; CDR3: CASTIQQGSAAQHF
J: TRBJ2-5; V: TRBV29-1; size: .; D: .; DNA: TGCAGCGCCCAAGGAACAGCGGCCCCCCAGTACTTC; CDR3: CSAQGTAAPQYF
J: TRBJ1-4; V: TRBV15; size: once; D: .; DNA: TGTGCCACCAGCAGAGATCGGGGCCGAGCTAATGAAAAACTGTTTTTT; CDR3: CATSRDRGRANEKLFF
J: TRBJ1-4; V: TRBV11-2; size: many; D: .; DNA: TGTGCCAGCAGCCAGGGTGGAACTAATGAAAAACTGTTTTTT; CDR3: CASSQGGTNEKLFF
J: TRBJ1-2; V: TRBV10-2; size: .; D: TRBD1; DNA: TGCGCCAGCAGTGATTGGGGACAGCACTATGGCTACACCTTC; CDR3: CASSDWGQHYGYTF
J: TRBJ1-4; V: TRBV15; size: .; D: TRBD1; DNA: TGTGCCACTACCCAGGGGGCAGGGATGGTAACTAATGAAAAACTGTTTTTT; CDR3: CATTQGAGMVTNEKLFF
J: TRBJ1-2; V: TRBV20-1; size: many; D: .; DNA: TGCAGTGCTCAGGGCCGAGCTAACTATGGCTACACCTTC; CDR3: CSAQGRANYGYTF
J: TRBJ2-7; V: TRBV15; size: .; D: TRBD1; DNA: TGTGCCACCAGCAGTCGACAGGGGCCGGAGGAGCAGTACTTC; CDR3: CATSSRQGPEEQYF
J: TRBJ1-2; V: TRBV12-3/TRBV12-4; size: many; D: TRBD1; DNA: TGTGCCAGCAGGGGACAGGGAGCTAACTATGGCTACACCTTC; CDR3: CASRGQGANYGYTF
J: TRBJ1-2; V: TRBV24-1; size: .; D: .; DNA: TGTGCCACCAGTTTTGGGGGGGGCTACACCTTC; CDR3: CATSFGGGYTF
J: TRBJ2-7; V: TRBV14; size: .; D: .; DNA: TGTGCCAGCAGCCAAGGGACCAGGGGAGACGAGCAGTACTTC; CDR3: CASSQGTRGDEQYF
J: TRBJ1-1; V: TRBV28; size: .; D: TRBD1; DNA: TGTGCCAGCAGTCCCCACCTGGGGACAGGGGGCGTTATGAACACTGAAGCTTTCTTT; CDR3: CASSPHLGTGGVMNTEAFF
J: TRBJ2-1; V: TRBV19; size: many; D: .; DNA: TGTGCCAGTATCAGGGCCTCGAACGTACCAATTAGCTCCTACAATGAGCAGTTCTTC; CDR3: CASIRASNVPISSYNEQFF
J: TRBJ2-5; V: TRBV15; size: .; D: .; DNA: TGTGCCACCATAGCCCGAGGGGCGGACGAGACCCAGTACTTC; CDR3: CATIARGADETQYF
J: TRBJ1-3; V: TRBV5-1; size: many; D: .; DNA: TGCGCCAGCCGAGCTCCCGGAAACACCATATATTTT; CDR3: CASRAPGNTIYF
J: TRBJ2-5; V: TRBV24-1; size: .; D: TRBD1; DNA: TGTGCCACCAGTGATTTGGGGACAGGGGTTGAGACCCAGTACTTC; CDR3: CATSDLGTGVETQYF
J: TRBJ2-7; V: TRBV11-2; size: many; D: TRBD1; DNA: TGTGCCAGCAGCCTAAGGGCGGGACAGGGATGGAGCGAGCAGTACTTC; CDR3: CASSLRAGQGWSEQYF
J: TRBJ1-5; V: TRBV2; size: .; D: .; DNA: TGTGCCAGCCGGGACACCTATAGCAATCAGCCCCAGCATTTT; CDR3: CASRDTYSNQPQHF
J: TRBJ2-1; V: TRBV10-2; size: .; D: TRBD2; DNA: TGCGCCAGCAGGGCGGGAGACTCCTACAATGAGCAGTTCTTC; CDR3: CASRAGDSYNEQFF
J: TRBJ2-1; V: TRBV19; size: many; D: TRBD2; DNA: TGTGCCAGTAGTCTGGGGACTAGCGGGATCTCCTACAATGAGCAGTTCTTC; CDR3: CASSLGTSGISYNEQFF
J: TRBJ2-1; V: TRBV15; size: .; D: TRBD2; DNA: TGTGCCACCAGCAGAGCCCGGACTAGATCAGTGAGTGGTGAGCAGTTCTTC; CDR3: CATSRARTRSVSGEQFF